Sequencing of this TCR beta chain was carried out in a study of identical twins. Study results and caveats: For out-of-frame alpha sequences shared by twins, low generation probability was in excess. Zero-insertion results could be subject to partial confounding by invariant MAIT and iNKT cells.

Trimming took 2 bases from V and 2 from J; bases not matched to a gene: 2. The CDR3 extends over 15 amino acids. Germline V gives CDR1 SGHRS, CDR2 YFSETQ. It was template switching that added a universal primer site, and there were unique molecular identifiers on the cDNA. TCRdb independently ran MiXCR on the 5' RACE reads; one entry per CDR3 protein. This sample has around 280,000 distinct CDR3 sequences; approximately 8.5% occur once, and the top ten carry approximately 2%. This clonotype was counted many times. Antigen unknown. These data were likewise used in another study, on yellow fever vaccine responses in identical twins. This second study notes: It has been reported that, in twins, the vaccine T cell response seemed partly convergent and partly personalized.

Material for sequencing was memory (CD45RO+) T cells sorted from blood. The chain recombines TRBV5-1 with TRBJ2-3; 10 bases fit TRBD2. The TCR sequence derives from a woman in her late teens or twenties in good health. CDR3 bases: TGCGCCAGCAGCTTTAGCGGGGGGACCACAGATACGCAGTATTTT. Protein sequence: CASSFSGGTTDTQYF.